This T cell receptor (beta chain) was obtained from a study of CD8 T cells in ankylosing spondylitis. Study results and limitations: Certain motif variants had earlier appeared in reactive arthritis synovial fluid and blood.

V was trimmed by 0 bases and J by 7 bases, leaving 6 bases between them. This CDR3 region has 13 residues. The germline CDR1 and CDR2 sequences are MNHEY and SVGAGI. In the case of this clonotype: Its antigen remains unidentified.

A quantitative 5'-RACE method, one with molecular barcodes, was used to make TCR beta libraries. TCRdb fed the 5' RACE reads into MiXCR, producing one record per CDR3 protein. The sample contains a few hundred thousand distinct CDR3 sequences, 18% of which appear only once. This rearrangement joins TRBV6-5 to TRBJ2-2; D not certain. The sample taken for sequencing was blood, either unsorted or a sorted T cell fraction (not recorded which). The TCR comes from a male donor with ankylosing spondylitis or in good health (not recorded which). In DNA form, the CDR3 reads TGTGCCAGCAGTTACTCCCGGGTCGGGGAGCTGTTTTTT. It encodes CASSYSRVGELFF.